The rows below give T cell receptor beta chains drawn from one sample of a study of shared clonotypes between healthy human individuals. Data came from immunoSEQ multiplex PCR; TCRdb stores just in-frame clones and leaves some out. The table has about 820,000 clones, 85% to 95% seen once. Specimen: naive CD8+ T cells sorted from blood. These receptors all stem from a man aged 25-40 years in good health. CDR3s include the opening cysteine and the closing phenylalanine or tryptophan. The order of the fields is V gene, J gene, D gene, CDR3 protein, CDR3 DNA. D genes are given only for firm matches.

TRBV2	TRBJ2-7	TRBD1	CASSDRDSILAYEQYF	TGTGCCAGCAGTGACCGGGACAGTATACTAGCCTACGAGCAGTACTTC
TRBV12-5	TRBJ2-7	-	CASATGLSYEQYF	TGTGCTAGTGCAACAGGGCTTTCCTACGAGCAGTACTTC
TRBV9	TRBJ1-1	-	CASSENQGKNTEAFF	TGTGCCAGCAGCGAGAACCAGGGGAAGAACACTGAAGCTTTCTTT
TRBV11-2	TRBJ2-2	-	CASSYDRRTGELFF	TGTGCCAGCAGCTACGACAGAAGGACCGGGGAGCTGTTTTTT
TRBV5-4	TRBJ2-1	-	CASRSGQSTYNEQFF	TGTGCCAGCAGATCCGGACAGAGCACATACAATGAGCAGTTCTTC
TRBV2	TRBJ1-3	-	CASSDGADSGNTIYF	TGTGCCAGCAGTGATGGGGCAGACTCTGGAAACACCATATATTTT
TRBV6-5	TRBJ2-3	-	CASSYVMRDTQYF	TGTGCCAGCAGTTACGTAATGAGGGATACGCAGTATTTT
TRBV6-4	TRBJ2-6	TRBD1	CASSEGTVGANVLTF	TGTGCCAGCAGTGAAGGGACAGTTGGGGCCAACGTCCTGACTTTC
TRBV19	TRBJ2-5	TRBD2	CASRRLAGAPETQYF	TGTGCCAGTAGGAGGCTAGCGGGAGCCCCCGAGACCCAGTACTTC
TRBV5-1	TRBJ1-3	TRBD1	CASSLFSQGAGNTIYF	TGCGCCAGCAGCTTGTTCAGTCAGGGGGCAGGAAACACCATATATTTT
TRBV7-9	TRBJ1-5	-	CASSLAFNQPQHF	TGTGCCAGCAGCTTAGCGTTTAACCAGCCCCAGCATTTT